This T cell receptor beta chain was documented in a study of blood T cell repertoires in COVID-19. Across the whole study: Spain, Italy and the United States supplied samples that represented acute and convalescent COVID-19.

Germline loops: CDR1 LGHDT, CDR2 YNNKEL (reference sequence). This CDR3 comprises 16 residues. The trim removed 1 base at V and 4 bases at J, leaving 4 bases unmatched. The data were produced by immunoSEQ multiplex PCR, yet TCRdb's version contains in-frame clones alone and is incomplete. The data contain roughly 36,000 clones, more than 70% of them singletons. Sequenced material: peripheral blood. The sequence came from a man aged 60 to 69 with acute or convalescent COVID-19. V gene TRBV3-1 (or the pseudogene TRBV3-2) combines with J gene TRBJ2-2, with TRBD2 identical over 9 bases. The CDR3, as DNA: TGTGCCAGCAGCCAAGGTGGGACTAGCACCACCGGGGAGCTGTTTTTT. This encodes CASSQGGTSTTGELFF.